This is a list of T cell receptor beta chains from one sample in a study of Ad26.COV2.S vaccination and SARS-CoV-2 variants. The protocol was immunoSEQ multiplex PCR, while the TCRdb copy is restricted to in-frame clones and leaves out a portion. Seen here are around 370,000 clones, around 83% observed once, and the top ten hold roughly 3.1%. Source: peripheral blood, taken in a trial of Ad26.COV2.S vaccine versus placebo. The receptors shown here come from a person aged 18-60 years who received the Ad26.COV2.S COVID-19 vaccine or a placebo. Both conserved end residues are part of each CDR3. The order of the fields is clone size, D gene, J gene, V gene, CDR3 DNA, CDR3 protein. A D gene is named only where the DNA matches it firmly. Only some rows state a clone size, as once, few, many or a class for expanded clones.

abundance: .; d_gene: .; j_gene: TRBJ1-2; v_gene: TRBV10-2; CDR3nt: TGCGCCACCTTGGCCGGGACGGAGAACTATGGCTACACCTTC; CDR3aa: CATLAGTENYGYTF
abundance: .; d_gene: .; j_gene: TRBJ2-4; v_gene: TRBV29-1; CDR3nt: TGCAGCGTTCTAGGGAGGTTAGCCAAAAACATTCAGTACTTC; CDR3aa: CSVLGRLAKNIQYF
abundance: .; d_gene: .; j_gene: TRBJ2-1; v_gene: TRBV7-9; CDR3nt: TGTGCCAGCAGCATGGGGTACAATGAGCAGTTCTTC; CDR3aa: CASSMGYNEQFF
abundance: .; d_gene: TRBD1; j_gene: TRBJ2-5; v_gene: TRBV18; CDR3nt: TGTGCCAGCTCACCTGACAGGGAGAGGGAGACCCAGTACTTC; CDR3aa: CASSPDRERETQYF
abundance: once; d_gene: TRBD2; j_gene: TRBJ2-1; v_gene: TRBV27; CDR3nt: TGTGCCAGCAGTTTAGCGGGGGGTCCGCCCTACAATGAGCAGTTCTTC; CDR3aa: CASSLAGGPPYNEQFF
abundance: few; d_gene: TRBD1; j_gene: TRBJ2-7; v_gene: TRBV4-2; CDR3nt: TGTGCCAGCAGCCAAGAGCAGGGGGTGAAAAACTACGAGCAGTACTTC; CDR3aa: CASSQEQGVKNYEQYF
abundance: .; d_gene: .; j_gene: TRBJ2-7; v_gene: TRBV5-1; CDR3nt: TGCGCCAGCAGCGGTAGTCGGCCAGACTACGAGCAGTACTTC; CDR3aa: CASSGSRPDYEQYF
abundance: .; d_gene: .; j_gene: TRBJ1-1; v_gene: TRBV7-2; CDR3nt: TGTGCCAGCAGCTTATCGGTGGGGGGGACTGAAGCTTTCTTT; CDR3aa: CASSLSVGGTEAFF
abundance: .; d_gene: .; j_gene: TRBJ2-2; v_gene: TRBV4-3; CDR3nt: TGCGCCAGCAGCTACGGGACGGACACCGGGGAGCTGTTTTTT; CDR3aa: CASSYGTDTGELFF
abundance: few; d_gene: .; j_gene: TRBJ1-5; v_gene: TRBV19; CDR3nt: TGTGCCAGTAGCAGCAGGGTGGGCAATCAGCCCCAGCATTTT; CDR3aa: CASSSRVGNQPQHF
abundance: few; d_gene: .; j_gene: TRBJ1-2; v_gene: TRBV7-2; CDR3nt: TGTGCCAGCAGCTTAGGAGTAGGGGGAGATTATGGCTACACCTTC; CDR3aa: CASSLGVGGDYGYTF
abundance: .; d_gene: TRBD2; j_gene: TRBJ2-1; v_gene: TRBV7-9; CDR3nt: TGTGCCAGCAGCTTAGCTGGTAGCGGGGGTACCTACAATGAGCAGTTCTTC; CDR3aa: CASSLAGSGGTYNEQFF
abundance: .; d_gene: TRBD1; j_gene: TRBJ2-5; v_gene: TRBV4-1; CDR3nt: TGCGCCAGCAGAGGTCGTGGACAGGGATTAGAAGAGACCCAGTACTTC; CDR3aa: CASRGRGQGLEETQYF